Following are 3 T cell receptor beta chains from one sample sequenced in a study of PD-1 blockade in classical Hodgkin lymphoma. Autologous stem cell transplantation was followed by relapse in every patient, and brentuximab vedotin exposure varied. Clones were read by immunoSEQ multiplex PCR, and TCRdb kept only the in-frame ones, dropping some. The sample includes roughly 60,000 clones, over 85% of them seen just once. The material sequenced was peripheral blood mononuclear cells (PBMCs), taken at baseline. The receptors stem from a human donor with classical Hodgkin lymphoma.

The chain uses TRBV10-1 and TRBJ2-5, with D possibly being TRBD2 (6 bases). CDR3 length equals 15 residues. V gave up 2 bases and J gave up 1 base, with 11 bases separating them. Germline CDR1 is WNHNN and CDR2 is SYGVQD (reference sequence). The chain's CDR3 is CASSEGVRGQETQYF. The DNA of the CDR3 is TGCGCCAGCAGTGAGGGGGTGCGGGGCCAAGAGACCCAGTACTTC.

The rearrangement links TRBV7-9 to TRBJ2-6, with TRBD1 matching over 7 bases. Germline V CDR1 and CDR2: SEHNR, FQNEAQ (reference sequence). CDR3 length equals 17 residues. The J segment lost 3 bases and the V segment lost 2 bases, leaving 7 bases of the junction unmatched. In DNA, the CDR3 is TGTGCCAGCAGCTTATGGAAGGGGGCGCTTGGGGCCAACGTCCTGACTTTC. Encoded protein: CASSLWKGALGANVLTF.

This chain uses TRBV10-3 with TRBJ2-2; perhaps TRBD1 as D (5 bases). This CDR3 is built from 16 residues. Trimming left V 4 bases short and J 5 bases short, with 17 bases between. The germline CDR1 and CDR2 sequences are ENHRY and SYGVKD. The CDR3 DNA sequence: TGTGCCATCAGTGGGGTGGCTGGACGGACAACCGGGGAGCTGTTTTTT. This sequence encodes CAISGVAGRTTGELFF.